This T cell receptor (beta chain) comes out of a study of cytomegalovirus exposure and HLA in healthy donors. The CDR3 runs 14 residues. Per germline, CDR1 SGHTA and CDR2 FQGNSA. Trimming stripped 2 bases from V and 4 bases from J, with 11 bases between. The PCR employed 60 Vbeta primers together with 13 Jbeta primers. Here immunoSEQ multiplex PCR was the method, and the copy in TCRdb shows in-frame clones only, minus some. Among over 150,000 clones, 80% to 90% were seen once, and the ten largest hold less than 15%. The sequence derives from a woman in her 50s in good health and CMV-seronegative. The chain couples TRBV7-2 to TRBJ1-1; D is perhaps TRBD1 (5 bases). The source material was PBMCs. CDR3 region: CASSLQGISTEAFF. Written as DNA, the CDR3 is TGTGCCAGCAGCTTACAGGGAATCTCCACTGAAGCTTTCTTT.